A single T cell receptor beta chain is shown here with its context. Its specific antigen is unknown. Base qualities are not recorded, but no much larger clone differs from it by a single base. This CDR3 is also generated by other DNA sequences in the sample. The immunoSEQ Assay, a bias-controlled multiplex PCR, was used to amplify TCRbeta CDR3 regions from genomic DNA. As for how the authors treated the data: Within the assay, amplification of reference gene primers was used to estimate how many nucleated cells each sample contained. Sequence reads were collapsed and filtered to measure the absolute abundance of every unique TCRbeta CDR3 rearrangement. For each sample, productive Simpson clonality was calculated as the square root of Simpson's diversity index across productive rearrangements. TCRdb provides this immuneACCESS table in a form limited to in-frame rearrangements. Some clones are lacking; in checked studies, under half of them reflect an unresolved V gene, and why the rest are absent is not known. That table gives V, J and clone size, and the DNA gave D and trimming. In all, the sample holds roughly 70,000 clones, and approximately 84% of those were seen once. Around 4.4% of the sample belongs to the ten largest clones.

The data are from a study of blood T cell repertoires in COVID-19 (dated by TCRdb to 2018 to 2020). Regarding the research as a whole: Samples from collaborators originated in the United States, Italy and Spain and spanned both the acute and convalescent phases of COVID-19. The prospective study material was composed of cDNA or gDNA derived from T cells, B-cell-depleted T cells, or PBMCs. The dataset comprised deeply sampled blood TCRbeta repertoires from subjects exposed to, actively infected with, or recovered from COVID-19. A freely available public database, intended as a resource for researchers studying the immune response to SARS-CoV-2, is where the repertoires were released. The samples were drawn from the first 160 participants of the ongoing ImmuneRACE study and from 1,254 subjects provided by 6 global collaborators. Nearly every sample came with metadata listing a de-identified subject ID, COVID-19 status, age in years and sex. Where HLA class I and class II types were available, the types were taken from metadata supplied by the sample provider, not from assay-based typing. The paper's findings and limits, for the study overall: How much clinical and demographic metadata was included differed by source and by participant, and the metadata was provided uncurated.

Each collaborating institution followed its own protocols to collect whole blood in K2EDTA tubes. For TCRbeta analysis, collaborators shipped samples in one of three forms: frozen whole blood, isolated PBMCs, or DNA extracted from either of those sample types. CDR3 length: 14 amino acids, cysteine to phenylalanine. The only DNA kept is the CDR3, 42 bases in frame from the first base. Between the V and J ends, shortened by 0 bases and 6 bases respectively, the junction contains 11 bases. The germline V gene provides CDR1 ENHRY and CDR2 SYGVKD. This TCR derives from a woman aged 60-70 years with acute or convalescent COVID-19. The chain employs TRBV10-3 and TRBJ1-2, and TRBD1 may be the D gene, going by 6 matching bases. Sequencing was carried out using peripheral blood. The CDR3 in this case is CAISESGGLDGYTF. The sequenced DNA: TGTGCCATCAGTGAGTCGGGGGGGCTCGATGGCTACACCTTC.